A single sample gave rise to the 2 T cell receptor beta chains below, sequenced in a study of T and B cells in COVID-19 patients (dated by TCRdb to 2019 to 2021). Sequencing relied on an Illumina MiSeq. Multiplex PCR with BIOMED2 TRB-A/B primer pools was used to amplify the TRB rearrangements. TCRdb cleaned the public reads at Q25 with fastp, built clones with MiXCR and kept in-frame beta chains. When rows share a CDR3 protein, they turn into one entry using the most common DNA and genes. The sample table shows approximately 3,700 distinct CDR3 sequences, and about 25% are seen once. The ten top clones hold over 15% of the sample. Genomic DNA extracted from blood was used in amounts of about 250-550 ng for amplification of TRB repertoires. The sequencing input was blood. The receptors were gathered from a human donor with active COVID-19.

This clonotype was seen repeatedly, ten times or more. The chain is built from TRBV5-1 and TRBJ1-4, with 8 bases lining up with TRBD1. V lost 4 bases, J lost 8 bases, and 7 bases stayed unmatched. This CDR3 is 14 amino acids long. Germline V gene lookup returns CDR1 SGHRS and CDR2 YFSETQ. The CDR3 DNA reads TGCGCCAGCAGCCTTGGGACAGGAGGGGAAAAACTGTTTTTT. Its translation is CASSLGTGGEKLFF.

This clonotype is categorized as medium-sized. This rearrangement joins TRBV12-3 or TRBV12-4 to TRBJ2-1; weak D call: TRBD2 (6 bases). The CDR3 loop spans 15 amino acids. Trimming removed 6 bases at V and 2 bases at J, with 14 bases between. Here the CDR3 DNA reads TGTGCCAGCAGACTCCGGGACTGGACCTACAATGAGCAGTTCTTC. Amino acid sequence: CASRLRDWTYNEQFF.